This T cell receptor beta chain stems from a study of shared clonotypes between healthy human individuals. Sequencing was performed with immunoSEQ multiplex PCR; in TCRdb, only in-frame clones are kept and a portion is missing. The sample holds around 330,000 clones; approximately 79% are singletons and the top ten take approximately 10%. This clone was counted a few times. The V gene lost 1 base and the J gene lost 2 bases, with 16 bases spanning the gap. The CDR3 has 17 residues. CDR1 is SGHRS, CDR2 YFSETQ, per germline. The chain recombines TRBV5-1 with TRBJ2-1; weak D call: TRBD2 (6 bases). The receptor was derived from a man under 40 in good health. Sequencing was done on a sample of memory CD4+ T cells sorted from blood. Regarding subset: CD45RA-negative fraction. This chain's CDR3 is CASSLREVAAPYNEQFF. The CDR3 DNA follows: TGCGCCAGCAGCTTGAGGGAGGTAGCGGCGCCCTACAATGAGCAGTTCTTC.